The 14 T cell receptor beta chains below come from one sample, sequenced in a study of blood T cell repertoires in COVID-19 (dated by TCRdb to 2019 to 2021). The library was generated by the immunoSEQ multiplex PCR assay. TCRdb stores this immuneACCESS table with in-frame sequences only. Part of the clones is absent; in the studies checked, under half of the shortfall reflects unresolved V genes, and no reason is known for the rest. The sample includes 400,000 to 500,000 clones, with about 88% observed a single time. The ten top clones hold about 1.4% of the sample. Sequenced sample: PBMCs or T cells enriched from blood (not recorded which). These receptors originate from a woman between 18 and 29 years old who had been exposed to COVID-19.

The rearrangement uses TRBV7-9 and TRBJ2-7, with 11 positions matching TRBD2. Trimming cost V 1 base and J 6 bases; bases outside gene matches: 5. Per germline, CDR1 SEHNR and CDR2 FQNEAQ (reference sequence). The CDR3 loop spans 15 amino acids. The CDR3: CASSLEPSGRPEQYF. The CDR3 nucleotides are TGTGCCAGCAGCTTAGAGCCTAGCGGGAGGCCCGAGCAGTACTTC.

CDR3 protein: CASSRLGGSGNTIYF. For the CDR3, the DNA is TGTGCCAGCTCACGACTTGGTGGGAGCGGAAACACCATATATTTT. This chain connects TRBV18 to TRBJ1-3, with D unclear. This CDR3 has 15 residues. CDR1 and CDR2 from the germline V gene are KGHSH and LQKENI. V was pared by 4 bases and J by 4 bases, with 14 bases between.

The chain has TRBV5-1 and TRBJ1-6; D possibly corresponds to TRBD1 (5 bases). Germline CDR1 is SGHRS and CDR2 is YFSETQ. The V end was cut by 0 bases, the J end by 11 bases, with 21 bases between. The CDR3 covers 17 residues. The chain's CDR3 is CASSLGAGRLNRTPLHF. DNA of the CDR3: TGCGCCAGCAGCTTGGGGGCAGGGCGACTGAATCGGACACCCCTCCACTTT.

This clone was observed a single time. V and J are TRBV10-3 and TRBJ1-1; maybe TRBD1 (6 bases). Germline values: CDR1 ENHRY, CDR2 SYGVKD. There are 14 residues in the CDR3. V was trimmed by 4 bases and J by 1 base, leaving 10 bases between them. CDR3 DNA sequence: TGTGCCATCAGTGGAGGGGGGGCGAACACTGAAGCTTTCTTT. It specifies CAISGGGANTEAFF.

V is TRBV5-1 and J is TRBJ2-1; tentative D call: TRBD1 (6 bases). Germline values: CDR1 SGHRS, CDR2 YFSETQ. The CDR3 totals 19 residues. V was pared by 4 bases and J by 5 bases, with 28 bases between. The CDR3 DNA follows: TGCGCCAGCAGCGGGAGAAGAGGCCCCGGGACACGAATAAACAATGAGCAGTTCTTC. It specifies CASSGRRGPGTRINNEQFF.

This clone was counted between two and nine times. The J gene is TRBJ1-2, the V gene TRBV4-1; D might be TRBD1 (5 bases). Trimming removed 0 bases from V and 4 bases from J, with 9 bases in between. The germline V gene has CDR1 MGHRA and CDR2 YSYEKL. The CDR3 consists of 14 residues. The CDR3 nucleotides read TGCGCCAGCAGCCAAGATCCAGGGCCCTATGGCTACACCTTC. It codes for CASSQDPGPYGYTF.

This clone was seen once. Additional DNA sequences in this sample encode the identical CDR3. The chain has TRBV10-3 and TRBJ2-1, with D perhaps matching TRBD2 (6 bases). Per germline, CDR1 ENHRY and CDR2 SYGVKD. Deletions cut 3 bases from V and 7 bases from J, with 7 bases between. The length of the CDR3 is 12 residues. The CDR3 here is CAISDGGNEQFF. CDR3 nucleotide sequence: TGTGCCATCAGTGACGGGGGTAATGAGCAGTTCTTC.

The rearrangement joins TRBV11-2 to TRBJ2-7, with 8 bases matching TRBD2. Germline V gene lookup returns CDR1 SGHAT and CDR2 FQNNGV. V lost 5 bases to trimming and J lost 5 bases; unmatched junction nucleotides: 8. This CDR3 is 14 amino acids long. CDR3 loop: CASSPSRTSNEQYF. The CDR3 bases are TGTGCCAGCAGCCCTTCCCGGACTAGCAACGAGCAGTACTTC.

In its sample, this clone was seen once. CDR3 bases: TGTGCCATCCTCGAGGAGGGGAGTCTCTCTGGGGCCAACGTCCTGACTTTC. It codes for CAILEEGSLSGANVLTF. The chain couples TRBV28 to TRBJ2-6; possible D gene TRBD2, 6 bases. The V and J ends lost 10 bases and 0 bases respectively, with 19 bases between them. Looked up from germline, CDR1 is MDHEN and CDR2 is SYDVKM. The CDR3 has 17 residues.

As DNA, the CDR3 is TGTGCCAGCAGGAACGACAGGGGATGGAATCAGCCCCAGCATTTT. This gives the protein CASRNDRGWNQPQHF. The rearrangement links TRBV28 to TRBJ1-5; 8 bases are shared with TRBD1. Germline CDR1 MDHEN, CDR2 SYDVKM. V was pared by 6 bases and J by 4 bases, with 8 bases of the junction left unmatched. The CDR3 sequence is 15 residues long.

V is TRBV28 and J is TRBJ1-1, with D unclear. CDR3 length: 14 residues. Looked up from germline, CDR1 is MDHEN and CDR2 is SYDVKM. The ends were cut back, 6 bases at V and 0 bases at J, with 11 bases in the middle. CDR3 protein: CASRIGPMNTEAFF. DNA of the CDR3: TGTGCCAGCAGAATTGGGCCGATGAACACTGAAGCTTTCTTT.

The sample holds a few counts of this clone. This chain joins TRBV2 and TRBJ1-1; 8 bases are shared with TRBD1. Per germline, CDR1 SNHLY and CDR2 FYNNEI. The CDR3 is made up of 14 amino acids. The chain's CDR3 is CVRGTGTMSTEAFF. In DNA form, the CDR3 reads TGTGTTAGAGGGACAGGAACTATGAGCACTGAAGCTTTCTTT.

The CDR3 nucleotides are TGTGCCAGCAGCACCCGGGGGGGGGCAAATGAAGCTTTCTTT. Translating it yields CASSTRGGANEAFF. This sequence joins TRBV5-4 and TRBJ1-1; possibly TRBD1 for D (6 bases). Germline CDR1 SGHNT, CDR2 YYREEE (reference sequence). Trimming left V 4 bases short and J 7 bases short, with 17 bases between. CDR3 length: 14 amino acids. Together with reference TRBV5-4 and TRBJ1-1, the CDR3 gives the full variable domain: ETGVTQSPTHLIKTRGQQVTLRCSSQSGHNTVSWYQQALGQGPQFIFQYYREEENGRGNFPPRFSGLQFPNYSSELNVNALELDDSALYLCASSTRGGANEAFFGQGTRLTVV.

This clone was recorded once. DNA for the CDR3: TGTGCCAGCCAACCCCGAGGCAGGGGGCGTGAGAACACTGAAGCTTTCTTT. Translating it yields CASQPRGRGRENTEAFF. The chain links TRBV28 to TRBJ1-1, with 8 bases that match TRBD1. Per the germline V gene, CDR1 is MDHEN and CDR2 is SYDVKM. Losses at the gene ends were 8 bases for V and 1 base for J; bases not matched to a gene: 15. The CDR3 consists of 17 residues.